These T cell receptor beta chains were read from a single sample in a study of siplizumab effects on memory and regulatory T cells. The repertoire was sequenced with immunoSEQ multiplex PCR; TCRdb's copy has only in-frame clones and lacks some. The table has 70,000 to 100,000 clones, about 96% seen once. Sequencing was performed on naive CD4+ T cells sorted from blood. The receptors were sampled from a human donor in good health. CDR3s include the opening cysteine and the closing phenylalanine or tryptophan. The order of the fields is V gene, CDR3 length, D gene, clone size, J gene, CDR3 DNA, CDR3 protein. A D gene is named only where the DNA matches it firmly. Not every row has a clone size; where given, it reads once, few, many or a size class.

>TRBV4-3|16|.|.|TRBJ1-6
TGCGCCAGCAGCCAAGTAGTATTGGGTCCTAATTCACCCCTCCACTTT
CASSQVVLGPNSPLHF
>TRBV7-2|16|TRBD1|.|TRBJ1-5
TGTGCCAGCAGCCCCCGGGACAGAGGCTTTCGTCAGCCCCAGCATTTT
CASSPRDRGFRQPQHF
>TRBV5-1|14|.|.|TRBJ1-1
TGCGCCAGCAGCTGGGGGAGAGGGACCACTGAAGCTTTCTTT
CASSWGRGTTEAFF
>TRBV5-4|13|.|once|TRBJ1-6
TGTGCCAGCAGCCCGACAGATAATTCACCCCTCCACTTT
CASSPTDNSPLHF
>TRBV5-4|14|.|.|TRBJ1-4
TGTGCCAGCAGCTTGGGACAGCCTAATGAAAAACTGTTTTTT
CASSLGQPNEKLFF
>TRBV21-1|14|.|.|TRBJ1-1
TGTGCCAGCAGCAGAACAGGGGACAACACTGAAGCTTTCTTT
CASSRTGDNTEAFF
>TRBV28|12|.|.|TRBJ1-2
TGTGCCAGCACTTCGTCTTCCTATGGCTACACCTTC
CASTSSSYGYTF
>TRBV6-6|14|TRBD1|.|TRBJ1-2
TGTGCCAGCAGTTACTCGACAGGGAGTGGGGGCTACACCTTC
CASSYSTGSGGYTF
>TRBV2|14|.|.|TRBJ2-5
TGTGCCAGCAGTCCCGACAGAACACAAGAGACCCAGTACTTC
CASSPDRTQETQYF
>TRBV10-1|13|TRBD1|few|TRBJ2-1
TGCGCCAGCGTCCGGGACAGGGAAGGTGAGCAGTTCTTC
CASVRDREGEQFF
>TRBV5-6|14|.|.|TRBJ2-1
TGTGCCAGCAGCCTGCTTAAGGCCTACAATGAGCAGTTCTTC
CASSLLKAYNEQFF
>TRBV30|15|TRBD1|.|TRBJ1-3
TGTGCCTGGAGCCAGACAGGGGGCTCGGAAAACACCATATATTTT
CAWSQTGGSENTIYF
>TRBV13|17|TRBD2|.|TRBJ2-3
TGTGCCAGCAGCGAAAGGCTTCTAGCGGGGGGTTCAGATACGCAGTATTTT
CASSERLLAGGSDTQYF